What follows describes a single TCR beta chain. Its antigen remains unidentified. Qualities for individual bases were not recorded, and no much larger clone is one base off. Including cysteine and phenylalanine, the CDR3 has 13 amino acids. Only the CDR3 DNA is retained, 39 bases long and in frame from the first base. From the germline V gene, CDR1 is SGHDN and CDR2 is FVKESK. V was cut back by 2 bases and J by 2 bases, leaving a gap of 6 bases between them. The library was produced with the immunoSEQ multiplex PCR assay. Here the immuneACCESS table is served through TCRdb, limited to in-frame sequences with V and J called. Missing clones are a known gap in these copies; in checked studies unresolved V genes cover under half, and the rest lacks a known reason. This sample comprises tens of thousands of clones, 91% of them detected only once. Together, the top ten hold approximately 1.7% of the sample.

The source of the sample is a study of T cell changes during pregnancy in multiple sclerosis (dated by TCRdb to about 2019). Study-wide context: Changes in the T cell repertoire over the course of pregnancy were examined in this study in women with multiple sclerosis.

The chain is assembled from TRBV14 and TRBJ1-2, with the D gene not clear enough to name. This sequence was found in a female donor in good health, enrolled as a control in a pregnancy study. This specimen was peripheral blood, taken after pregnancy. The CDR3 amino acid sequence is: CASSQQINYGYTF. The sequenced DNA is TGTGCCAGCAGCCAACAGATAAACTATGGCTACACCTTC.